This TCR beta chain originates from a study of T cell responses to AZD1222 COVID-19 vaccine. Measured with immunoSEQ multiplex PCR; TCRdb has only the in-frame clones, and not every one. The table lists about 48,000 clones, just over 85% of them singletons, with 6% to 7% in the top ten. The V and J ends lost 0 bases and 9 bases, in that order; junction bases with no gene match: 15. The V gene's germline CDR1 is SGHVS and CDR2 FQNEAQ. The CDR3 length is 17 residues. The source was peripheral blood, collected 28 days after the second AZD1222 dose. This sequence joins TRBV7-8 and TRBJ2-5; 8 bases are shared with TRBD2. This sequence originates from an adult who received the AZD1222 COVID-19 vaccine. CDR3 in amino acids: CASSLASAGVKGEAQYF. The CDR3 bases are TGTGCCAGCAGCTTAGCGTCAGCGGGAGTCAAGGGGGAGGCCCAGTACTTC.